The sequence of this T cell receptor (beta chain) was determined in a study of blood T cell repertoires in COVID-19. This CDR3 has 12 residues. The germline V and J ends were trimmed by 7 bases and 4 bases, with 8 bases remaining between them. CDR1 is MNHEY and CDR2 is SVGAGI in the germline V gene. Per the study methods: Reference gene primer amplification in the assay estimated nucleated cell counts. Only in-frame clones appear in the TCRdb table, and some are missing; sequencing was by immunoSEQ multiplex PCR. For V, J and clone size, that table is used; D and trimming come from the DNA. The sample carries about 64,000 clones, less than 85% recorded once.

The sample consisted of peripheral blood. This clonotype originated in a human donor in a cohort sampled during active COVID-19. The V gene is TRBV6-5, the J gene TRBJ1-5; possible D gene TRBD1, 6 bases. CDR3 residues: CASKQGNQPQHF. The CDR3 DNA sequence: TGTGCCAGCAAACAGGGTAATCAGCCCCAGCATTTT.